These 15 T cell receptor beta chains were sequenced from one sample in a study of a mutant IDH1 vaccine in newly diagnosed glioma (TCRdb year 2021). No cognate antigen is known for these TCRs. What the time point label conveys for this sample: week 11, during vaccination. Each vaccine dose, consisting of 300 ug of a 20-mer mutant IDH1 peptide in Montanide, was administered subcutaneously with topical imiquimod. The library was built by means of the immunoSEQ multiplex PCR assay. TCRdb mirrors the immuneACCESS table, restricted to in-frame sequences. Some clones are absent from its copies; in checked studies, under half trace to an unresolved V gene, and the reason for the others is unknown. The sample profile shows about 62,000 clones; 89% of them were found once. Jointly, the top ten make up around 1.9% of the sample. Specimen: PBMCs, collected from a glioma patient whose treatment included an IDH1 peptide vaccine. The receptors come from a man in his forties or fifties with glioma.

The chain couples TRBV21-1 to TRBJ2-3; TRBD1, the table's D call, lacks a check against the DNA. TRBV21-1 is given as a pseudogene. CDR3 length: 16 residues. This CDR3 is CASSLCYGQFTDTQYF. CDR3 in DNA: TGTGCCAGCAGCCTTTGCTACGGACAGTTCACAGATACGCAGTATTTT.

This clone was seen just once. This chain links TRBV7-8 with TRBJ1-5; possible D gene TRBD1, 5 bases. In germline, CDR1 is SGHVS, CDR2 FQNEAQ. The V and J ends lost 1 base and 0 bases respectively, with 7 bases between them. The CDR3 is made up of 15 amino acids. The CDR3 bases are TGTGCCAGCAGCTTAGAAAGGGGTAGCAATCAGCCCCAGCATTTT. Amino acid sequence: CASSLERGSNQPQHF.

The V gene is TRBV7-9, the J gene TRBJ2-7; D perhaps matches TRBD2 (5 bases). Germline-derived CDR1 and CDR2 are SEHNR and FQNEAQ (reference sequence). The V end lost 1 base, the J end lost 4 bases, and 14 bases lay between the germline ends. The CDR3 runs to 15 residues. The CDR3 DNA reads TGTGCCAGCAGCTTAGGAGTGGCAGAGGGATACGAGCAGTACTTC. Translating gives CASSLGVAEGYEQYF.

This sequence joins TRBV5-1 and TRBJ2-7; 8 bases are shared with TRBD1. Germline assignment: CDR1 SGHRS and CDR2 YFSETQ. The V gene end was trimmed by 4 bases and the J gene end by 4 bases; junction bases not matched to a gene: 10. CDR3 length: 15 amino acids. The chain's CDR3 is CASSIGPGGQYEQYV. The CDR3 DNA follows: TGCGCCAGCAGCATAGGCCCAGGGGGCCAATACGAGCAGTACGTC.

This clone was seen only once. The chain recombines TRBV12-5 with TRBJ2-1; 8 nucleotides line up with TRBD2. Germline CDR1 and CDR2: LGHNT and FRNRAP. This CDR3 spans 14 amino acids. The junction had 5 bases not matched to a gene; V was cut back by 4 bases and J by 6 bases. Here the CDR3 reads CASGSAGVFNEQFF. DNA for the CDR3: TGTGCTAGTGGTTCAGCGGGAGTGTTCAATGAGCAGTTCTTC. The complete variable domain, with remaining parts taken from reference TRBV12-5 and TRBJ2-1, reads DARVTQTPRHKVTEMGQEVTMRCQPILGHNTVFWYRQTMMQGLELLAYFRNRAPLDDSGMPKDRFSAEMPDATLATLKIQPSEPRDSAVYFCASGSAGVFNEQFFGPGTRLTVL.

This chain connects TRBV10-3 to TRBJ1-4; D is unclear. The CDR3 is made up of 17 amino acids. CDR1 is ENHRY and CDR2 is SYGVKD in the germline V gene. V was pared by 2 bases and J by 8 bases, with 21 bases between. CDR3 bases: TGTGCCATCAGTGAGCCCCCCTTAATAGGTTTGAAGGAAAAACTGTTTTTT. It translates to CAISEPPLIGLKEKLFF.

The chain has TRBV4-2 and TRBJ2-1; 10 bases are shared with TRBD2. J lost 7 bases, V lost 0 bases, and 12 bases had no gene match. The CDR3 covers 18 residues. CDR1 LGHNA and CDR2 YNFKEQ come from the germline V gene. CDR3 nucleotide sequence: TGTGCCAGCAGCCAAGATATCGTAGCGGGAGGAGCCTTGAATGAGCAGTTCTTC. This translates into CASSQDIVAGGALNEQFF.

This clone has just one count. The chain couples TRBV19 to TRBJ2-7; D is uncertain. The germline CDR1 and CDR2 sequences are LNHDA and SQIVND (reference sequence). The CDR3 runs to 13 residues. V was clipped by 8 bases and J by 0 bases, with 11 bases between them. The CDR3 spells CASAPGYSYEQYF. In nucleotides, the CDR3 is TGTGCCAGTGCCCCGGGCTACTCCTACGAGCAGTACTTC.

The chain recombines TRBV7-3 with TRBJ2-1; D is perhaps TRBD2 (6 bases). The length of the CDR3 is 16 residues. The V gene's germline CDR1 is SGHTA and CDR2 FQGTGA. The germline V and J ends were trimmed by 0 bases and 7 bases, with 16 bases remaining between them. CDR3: CASSLTVGGTPNEQFF. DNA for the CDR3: TGTGCCAGCAGCTTAACCGTTGGCGGGACGCCGAATGAGCAGTTCTTC.

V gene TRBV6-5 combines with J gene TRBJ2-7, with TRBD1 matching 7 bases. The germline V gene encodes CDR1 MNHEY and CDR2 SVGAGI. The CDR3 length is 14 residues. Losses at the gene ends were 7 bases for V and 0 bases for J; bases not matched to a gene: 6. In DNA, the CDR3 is TGTGCCAGCACCCCGGCAGGGGGCTCCTACGAGCAGTACTTC. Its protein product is CASTPAGGSYEQYF.

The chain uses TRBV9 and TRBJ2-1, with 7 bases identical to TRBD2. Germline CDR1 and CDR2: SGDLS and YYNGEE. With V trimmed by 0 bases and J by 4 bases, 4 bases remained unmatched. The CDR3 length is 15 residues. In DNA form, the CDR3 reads TGTGCCAGCAGCGTAGGGTCTAGCGGTTACAATGAGCAGTTCTTC. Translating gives CASSVGSSGYNEQFF.

CDR3 loop: CASSGLVDNSPLHF. The CDR3 DNA follows: TGTGCCAGCAGTGGGTTGGTGGATAATTCACCCCTCCACTTT. The rearrangement uses TRBV6-1 and TRBJ1-6; D is undetermined. Per the germline V gene, CDR1 is MNHNS and CDR2 is SASEGT. V was pared by 4 bases and J by 5 bases, with 9 bases between. The CDR3 extends over 14 amino acids.

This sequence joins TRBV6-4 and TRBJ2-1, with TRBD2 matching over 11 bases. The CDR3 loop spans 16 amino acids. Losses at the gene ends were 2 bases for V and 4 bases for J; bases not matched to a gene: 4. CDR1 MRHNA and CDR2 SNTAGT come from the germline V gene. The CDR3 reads CASSDLSGRGYNEQFF. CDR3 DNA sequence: TGTGCCAGCAGTGACCTTAGCGGGAGGGGATACAATGAGCAGTTCTTC.

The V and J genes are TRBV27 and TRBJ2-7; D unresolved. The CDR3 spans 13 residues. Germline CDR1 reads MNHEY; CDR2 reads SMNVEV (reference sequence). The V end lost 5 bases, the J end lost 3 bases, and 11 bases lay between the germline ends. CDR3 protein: CASSLTLNYEQYF. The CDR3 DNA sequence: TGTGCCAGCAGTCTAACCCTCAACTACGAGCAGTACTTC.

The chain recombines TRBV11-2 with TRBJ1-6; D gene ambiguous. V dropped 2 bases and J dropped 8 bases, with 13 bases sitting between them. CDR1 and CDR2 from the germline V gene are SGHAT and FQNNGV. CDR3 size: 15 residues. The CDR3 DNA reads TGTGCCAGCAGCTTATCCAATCGATGGGATTCACCCCTCCACTTT. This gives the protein CASSLSNRWDSPLHF.